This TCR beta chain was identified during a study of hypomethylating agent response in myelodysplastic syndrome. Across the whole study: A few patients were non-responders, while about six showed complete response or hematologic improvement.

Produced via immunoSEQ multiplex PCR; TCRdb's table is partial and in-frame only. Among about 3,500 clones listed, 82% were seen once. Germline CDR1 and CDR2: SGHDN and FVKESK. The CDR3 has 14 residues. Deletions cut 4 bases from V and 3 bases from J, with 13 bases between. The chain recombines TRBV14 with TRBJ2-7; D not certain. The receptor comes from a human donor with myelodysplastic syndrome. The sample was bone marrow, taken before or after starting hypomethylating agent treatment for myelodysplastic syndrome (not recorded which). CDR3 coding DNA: TGTGCCAGCAGCCCCATCAGAGCTTTCTACGAGCAGTACTTC. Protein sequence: CASSPIRAFYEQYF.